Detailed here is one T cell receptor (beta chain). Its antigen remains unknown. Nominally healthy donors provided the samples, though records likely missed some immune exposures. Germline CDR1 is MDHEN and CDR2 is SYDVKM. V shed 6 bases and J 8 bases; nucleotides not matched to a gene: 9. There are 14 residues in the CDR3. This sample was taken from a study of cytomegalovirus exposure and HLA in healthy donors. Whole-study results and caveats: In a later analysis, the majority of CMV-associated beta chains seemingly showed HLA restriction. Later analysis demonstrated an association between a missense DCLRE1C variant and TCR beta V- and J-gene trimming. One cluster of highly shared sequence variants probably arose as a sequencing artifact.

This PCR relied on a set of 60 Vbeta primers and 13 Jbeta primers. Here immunoSEQ multiplex PCR was the method, and the copy in TCRdb shows in-frame clones only, minus some. The profile shows around 150,000 clones, about 75% of them singletons. The chain combines TRBV28 with TRBJ1-2; TRBD1 matches at 10 bases. The sequenced sample consisted of PBMCs. The sequence derives from a male donor in good health and CMV-seronegative. CDR3 nucleotide sequence: TGTGCCAGCAGGTCGGAGGGACAGGGGTTGGGCTACACCTTC. Its translation is CASRSEGQGLGYTF.